This T cell receptor beta chain originates from a study of T cell repertoires in cytomegalovirus infection. As for the study in general: Evidence of both CMV infection and a matching HLA type came from public TCR beta signatures.

The CDR3 spans 17 residues. With 4 bases clipped from V and 2 bases from J, the junction kept 8 bases outside the gene matches. Germline V gene data show CDR1 as SGHDN and CDR2 as FVKESK. TCRdb reprocessed the reads via MiXCR and lists one record per CDR3 protein. The sample lists approximately 260,000 distinct CDR3 sequences; about a sixth were seen once. Overall study findings and caveats: Of the TCR beta families, the public ones yielded a cumulative frequency that identified carriers of CMV plus the relevant HLA. It was HLA-C-restricted CMV-specific TCR beta clonotypes that dominated the response ex vivo.

The table lists this clonotype with a few counts. Its antigen is undetermined. This TCR came from a human donor in good health (CMV status not recorded). Some clones in this sample may be carry-over from other donors' samples. Sequencing was carried out using CD8+ T cells from PBMCs. V and J are TRBV14 and TRBJ2-6; TRBD1 matches 7 bases. CDR3: CASSPRQGVTGANVLTF. For the CDR3, the DNA is TGTGCCAGCAGCCCGCGACAGGGAGTTACTGGGGCCAACGTCCTGACTTTC.